The TCR beta chain under discussion was sequenced for a study of cytomegalovirus exposure and HLA in healthy donors. The V end was cut by 1 base, the J end by 9 bases, with 15 bases between. Germline V gene lookup returns CDR1 SGHTA and CDR2 FQGNSA. The CDR3 has 14 residues. The PCR contained 60 Vbeta and 13 Jbeta primers. The repertoire was sequenced with immunoSEQ multiplex PCR; TCRdb's copy has only in-frame clones and lacks some. The repertoire holds approximately 170,000 clones, with about 76% as singletons. This clone was detected once. The receptor comes from a middle-aged woman in good health and CMV-seropositive. Sequencing was performed on PBMCs. The genes are TRBV7-2 and TRBJ2-5; possible D gene TRBD1, 6 bases. CDR3 region: CASSLGGQAQAQYF. CDR3 bases: TGTGCCAGCAGCTTAGGGGGGCAGGCTCAGGCCCAGTACTTC.